One and the same sample provided the 21 T cell receptor beta chains below, sequenced in a study of blood T cell repertoires in COVID-19. Assay: immunoSEQ multiplex PCR; the TCRdb copy retains only in-frame clones and omits some. This sample has hundreds of thousands of clones, with roughly 87% found just once. Source material: PBMCs or T cells enriched from blood (not recorded which). The origin of the receptors is a woman aged 25 to 39 with acute COVID-19.

The gene calls are TRBV9 and TRBJ2-5, with TRBD2 matching 7 bases. V lost 4 bases and J lost 5; bases outside the gene matches: 8. CDR3 length: 14 residues. Germline V gene data show CDR1 as SGDLS and CDR2 as YYNGEE. Here the CDR3 reads CASSPRGVEETQYF. In DNA, the CDR3 is TGTGCCAGCAGCCCTCGGGGGGTGGAGGAGACCCAGTACTTC.

In its sample, this clone was seen a few times. The chain has TRBV4-1 and TRBJ1-1; 11 nucleotides line up with TRBD1. V lost 4 bases, J lost 1 base, and 11 bases stayed unmatched. The CDR3 runs to 18 residues. Per germline, CDR1 MGHRA and CDR2 YSYEKL. The CDR3 protein is CASSPNYGTGGRNTEAFF. The CDR3 DNA follows: TGCGCCAGCAGCCCAAACTATGGGACAGGGGGGAGGAACACTGAAGCTTTCTTT.

In nucleotides, the CDR3 is TGTGCCAGCAGCCAAGTGGTTAGCTCTGGAAACACCATATATTTT. It is translated as CASSQVVSSGNTIYF. The chain carries TRBV14 and TRBJ1-3; D is undetermined. Trimming removed 1 base at V and 0 bases at J, with 7 bases between. The CDR3 is made up of 15 amino acids. Germline V gene data show CDR1 as SGHDN and CDR2 as FVKESK. Full variable domain (rest looked up from reference TRBV14 and TRBJ1-3): EAGVTQFPSHSVIEKGQTVTLRCDPISGHDNLYWYRRVMGKEIKFLLHFVKESKQDESGMPNNRFLAERTGGTYSTLKVQPAELEDSGVYFCASSQVVSSGNTIYFGEGSWLTVV.

The gene calls are TRBV28 and TRBJ1-2; weak D call: TRBD1 (6 bases). CDR1 and CDR2 from the germline V gene are MDHEN and SYDVKM. The CDR3 is 13 residues long. Between the trimmed V and J ends, which lost 8 bases and 3 bases, there was a span of 13 bases. The CDR3 region is CASSGGGDYGYTF. Here the CDR3 DNA reads TGTGCCAGCTCGGGGGGCGGAGACTATGGCTACACCTTC.

The J gene is TRBJ1-5, the V gene TRBV7-2; 8 bases fit TRBD1. CDR3 length equals 14 residues. The V gene end was trimmed by 5 bases and the J gene end by 5 bases; junction bases not matched to a gene: 5. Germline CDR1 SGHTA, CDR2 FQGNSA. The CDR3 here is CASSGQGGDQPQHF. Here the CDR3 DNA reads TGTGCCAGCAGCGGACAGGGAGGGGATCAGCCCCAGCATTTT. The full variable domain, completed using reference TRBV7-2 and TRBJ1-5, is GAGVSQSPSNKVTEKGKDVELRCDPISGHTALYWYRQSLGQGLEFLIYFQGNSAPDKSGLPSDRFSAERTGGSVSTLTIQRTQQEDSAVYLCASSGQGGDQPQHFGDGTRLSIL.

This chain links TRBV7-2 with TRBJ1-5, with D tentatively TRBD1 (5 bases). The CDR3 consists of 16 residues. The V and J ends lost 1 base and 3 bases respectively, with 13 bases between them. Germline assignment: CDR1 SGHTA and CDR2 FQGNSA. This chain's CDR3 is CASSLDAGMHNQPQHF. The CDR3 DNA sequence: TGTGCCAGCAGCTTAGACGCAGGGATGCACAATCAGCCCCAGCATTTT.

This clone is a singleton in its sample. The genes are TRBV6-1 and TRBJ2-7; a weak D match, TRBD2 (6 bases). Germline loops: CDR1 MNHNS, CDR2 SASEGT. This CDR3 is built from 16 residues. Between the trimmed V and J ends, which lost 4 bases and 2 bases, there was a span of 18 bases. The CDR3 DNA reads as TGTGCCAGCAGTGGCCCAGCCTCCGGGAGCCCCTACGAGCAGTACTTC. This encodes CASSGPASGSPYEQYF.

CDR3 sequence: CASSLALYEQYF. For the CDR3, the DNA is TGTGCCAGCAGCTTGGCCCTCTACGAGCAGTACTTC. This chain joins TRBV5-5 and TRBJ2-7; D gene ambiguous. V was shortened by 0 bases and J by 3 bases, with 4 bases between the two germline ends. This CDR3 has 12 amino acids. The germline CDR1 and CDR2 sequences are SGHKS and YYEKEE (reference sequence).

The J gene is TRBJ2-4, the V gene TRBV6-5, with a possible D match to TRBD1 (6 bases). Per germline, CDR1 MNHEY and CDR2 SVGAGI. The CDR3 runs 14 residues. V was cut by 10 bases and J by 0 bases, with 13 bases left in between. CDR3 coding DNA: TGTGCCACTCAGGGGACCCTAGCCAAAAACATTCAGTACTTC. It codes for CATQGTLAKNIQYF.

The V gene is TRBV5-5, the J gene TRBJ2-7; no definite D call. V lost 2 bases to trimming and J lost 1 base, with 10 bases between them. The V gene's germline CDR1 is SGHKS and CDR2 YYEKEE (reference sequence). The CDR3 is made up of 14 amino acids. This CDR3 reads CASSLLQWSYEQYF. CDR3 DNA: TGTGCCAGCAGCTTATTACAGTGGTCCTACGAGCAGTACTTC.

The chain couples TRBV7-8 to TRBJ1-1; D may be TRBD1 (5 bases). Trimming shortened V by 0 bases and J by 4 bases, and 12 bases separated the two germline ends. CDR1 and CDR2 from the germline V gene are SGHVS and FQNEAQ. The CDR3 covers 15 residues. This chain's CDR3 is CASSLARGQGTEAFF. The CDR3 coding sequence is TGTGCCAGCAGCTTAGCGCGTGGGCAGGGCACTGAAGCTTTCTTT.

V gene TRBV6-5 combines with J gene TRBJ2-7; TRBD2 matches at 8 bases. The ends lost 10 bases at V and 3 bases at J; junction bases unmatched: 11. This CDR3 contains 14 residues. The V gene's germline CDR1 is MNHEY and CDR2 SVGAGI. Here the CDR3 DNA reads TGTGCCACCAAGGGGCGGGGGGTCCACTACGAGCAGTACTTC. Its protein product is CATKGRGVHYEQYF.

The V gene is TRBV19, the J gene TRBJ1-4; 7 nucleotides match TRBD1. V lost 6 bases, J lost 7 bases, and 11 bases stayed unmatched. The CDR3 length is 15 residues. Germline V gene data show CDR1 as LNHDA and CDR2 as SQIVND (reference sequence). The CDR3 reads CASSEPRGLGEKLFF. The CDR3 bases are TGTGCCAGTAGCGAACCTAGGGGGCTGGGTGAAAAACTGTTTTTT.

V usage is TRBV18 and J usage is TRBJ2-7, with D perhaps TRBD1 (5 bases). CDR1 and CDR2 from the germline V gene are KGHSH and LQKENI. Trimming took 2 bases from V and 2 from J, leaving 10 bases between them. This CDR3 contains 14 residues. The CDR3 here is CASSPRTQTYEQYF. In DNA, the CDR3 is TGTGCCAGCTCACCAAGGACACAAACCTACGAGCAGTACTTC.

The V gene is TRBV13, the J gene TRBJ1-3; possibly TRBD1 for D (5 bases). The CDR3 has 14 residues. Germline CDR1 PRHDT, CDR2 FYEKMQ (reference sequence). With 0 bases removed from V and 2 bases from J, the gap between germline ends came to 5 bases. CDR3 sequence (DNA): TGTGCCAGCAGCTTAGGCAGGGCTGGAAACACCATATATTTT. Amino acids: CASSLGRAGNTIYF.

The rearrangement links TRBV28 to TRBJ2-1; D is perhaps TRBD1 (5 bases). The germline gives CDR1 MDHEN, CDR2 SYDVKM. Trimming took off 7 bases at V and 0 bases at J, with 13 bases between the two ends. The CDR3 is 15 residues long. CDR3 DNA: TGTGCCAGCAACGAGGACACCTTCTCCTACAATGAGCAGTTCTTC. It codes for CASNEDTFSYNEQFF.

This chain links TRBV7-2 with TRBJ2-2; D gene unclear. Germline V gene lookup returns CDR1 SGHTA and CDR2 FQGNSA. The CDR3 contains 16 residues. V was shortened by 1 base and J by 4 bases, with 13 bases between the two germline ends. CDR3 nucleotide sequence: TGTGCCAGCAGCTTAGAGATTGCTACTGTCACCGGGGAGCTGTTTTTT. Translated, it gives CASSLEIATVTGELFF. Variable domain in full (rest from reference TRBV7-2 and TRBJ2-2): GAGVSQSPSNKVTEKGKDVELRCDPISGHTALYWYRQSLGQGLEFLIYFQGNSAPDKSGLPSDRFSAERTGGSVSTLTIQRTQQEDSAVYLCASSLEIATVTGELFFGEGSRLTVL.

The chain combines TRBV23-1 with TRBJ2-2, with 7 bases identical to TRBD1. TRBV23-1 is reported as an ORF; its role is uncertain. V lost 5 bases to trimming and J lost 1 base; unmatched junction nucleotides: 7. This CDR3 is 16 amino acids long. CDR3 sequence: CASSSETGLNTGELFF. CDR3 bases: TGCGCCAGCAGTTCCGAGACAGGGTTGAACACCGGGGAGCTGTTTTTT.

This chain connects TRBV5-4 to TRBJ2-7; tentative D call: TRBD2 (5 bases). This CDR3 spans 12 amino acids. The ends were cut back, 4 bases at V and 7 bases at J, with 12 bases in the middle. The germline CDR1 and CDR2 sequences are SGHNT and YYREEE (reference sequence). Written as DNA, the CDR3 is TGTGCCAGCAGCGTGGACTCATTTGAGCAGTACTTC. This translates into CASSVDSFEQYF.

The chain recombines TRBV30 with TRBJ2-7, with 9 bases matching TRBD1. The length of the CDR3 is 13 residues. V lost 4 bases, J lost 4 bases, and 5 bases stayed unmatched. The V gene's germline CDR1 is GTSNPN and CDR2 SVGIG (reference sequence). Here the CDR3 DNA reads TGTGCCTGGATCGGGACAGGGCTTTACGAGCAGTACTTC. Translation gives CAWIGTGLYEQYF.

The genes are TRBV20-1 and TRBJ2-4; a weak D match, TRBD2 (6 bases). Trimming removed 3 bases at V and 3 bases at J, with 12 bases between. CDR1 and CDR2 (germline): DFQATT, SNEGSKA (reference sequence). CDR3 length: 14 amino acids. The CDR3 DNA reads as TGCAGTGCTAGTCGGGCCGGGGGCAAAAACATTCAGTACTTC. As protein: CSASRAGGKNIQYF.